These 7 T cell receptor beta chains originate from one sample sequenced in a study of beta chain features in type 1 diabetes. Expressed TCRB transcripts were sequenced after all isolated RNA was converted to cDNA. Produced via immunoSEQ multiplex PCR; TCRdb's table is partial and in-frame only. The sample carries about 150,000 clones, over 8.5% recorded once. What was sequenced was central memory CD4+ T cells from blood. The origin of the receptors is a young man in good health.

This clone was recorded a few times. The J gene is TRBJ1-3, the V gene TRBV5-1; no reliable D call. CDR1 is SGHRS and CDR2 is YFSETQ in the germline V gene. The CDR3 totals 17 residues. The ends were cut back, 3 bases at V and 0 bases at J, with 16 bases in the middle. CDR3 amino acids: CASSSRLGRTSGNTIYF. The CDR3 DNA sequence: TGCGCCAGCAGCTCAAGGTTAGGCCGCACCTCTGGAAACACCATATATTTT.

The CDR3 sequence is CASSGQQGTEAFF. The DNA of the CDR3 is TGTGCCAGCAGTGGTCAACAGGGCACTGAAGCTTTCTTT. The chain employs TRBV6-1 and TRBJ1-1; D possibly corresponds to TRBD1 (6 bases). V lost 4 bases, J lost 4 bases, and 10 bases lay in between. Germline lookup yields CDR1 MNHNS and CDR2 SASEGT. The CDR3 totals 13 residues.

This clone has a handful of counts. Written as DNA, the CDR3 is TGTGCCAGCAGCTTCGGGACAGCTCTTATTTACAATGAGCAGTTCTTC. It is translated as CASSFGTALIYNEQFF. The rearrangement uses TRBV7-2 and TRBJ2-1; 7 bases agree with TRBD1. CDR3 size: 16 residues. The V and J ends lost 3 bases and 4 bases, in that order; junction bases with no gene match: 9. Looked up from germline, CDR1 is SGHTA and CDR2 is FQGNSA.

Turning to this clone: A much more abundant neighbour one base away suggests this may be a read error. The genes are TRBV14 and TRBJ2-3; TRBD2 matches at 8 bases. Germline lookup yields CDR1 SGHDN and CDR2 FVKESK. After removal of 4 bases from V and 1 base from J, the junction contained 1 base not matched to a gene. CDR3 length: 14 residues. CDR3 DNA: TGTGCCAGCAGCCCACTAGCGGGCACAGATACGCAGTATTTT. It translates to CASSPLAGTDTQYF.

V usage is TRBV5-1 and J usage is TRBJ2-3, with D perhaps matching TRBD2 (6 bases). The CDR3 contains 17 residues. Germline-derived CDR1 and CDR2 are SGHRS and YFSETQ. Trimming stripped 4 bases from V and 6 bases from J, with 24 bases between. The CDR3 here is CASSLDIGGKGGDTQYF. Written as DNA, the CDR3 is TGCGCCAGCAGCCTCGACATAGGAGGGAAGGGTGGGGATACGCAGTATTTT.

There are many counts of this clone. This chain uses TRBV19 with TRBJ2-5; D uncertain. The CDR3 consists of 13 residues. The V end was cut by 5 bases, the J end by 1 base, with 8 bases between. CDR1 is LNHDA, CDR2 SQIVND, per germline (reference sequence). CDR3 in DNA: TGTGCCAGTAGTTTAATATTCCAAGAGACCCAGTACTTC. Amino acid sequence: CASSLIFQETQYF.

This clone was seen a handful of times. The genes are TRBV7-2 and TRBJ1-4; TRBD1 agrees at 7 bases. This CDR3 spans 15 amino acids. Germline CDR1 and CDR2: SGHTA and FQGNSA. J lost 4 bases, V lost 4 bases, and 6 bases had no gene match. Here the CDR3 DNA reads TGTGCCAGCAGCTCGTCAGGGGGGTATAATGAAAAACTGTTTTTT. This gives the protein CASSSSGGYNEKLFF.